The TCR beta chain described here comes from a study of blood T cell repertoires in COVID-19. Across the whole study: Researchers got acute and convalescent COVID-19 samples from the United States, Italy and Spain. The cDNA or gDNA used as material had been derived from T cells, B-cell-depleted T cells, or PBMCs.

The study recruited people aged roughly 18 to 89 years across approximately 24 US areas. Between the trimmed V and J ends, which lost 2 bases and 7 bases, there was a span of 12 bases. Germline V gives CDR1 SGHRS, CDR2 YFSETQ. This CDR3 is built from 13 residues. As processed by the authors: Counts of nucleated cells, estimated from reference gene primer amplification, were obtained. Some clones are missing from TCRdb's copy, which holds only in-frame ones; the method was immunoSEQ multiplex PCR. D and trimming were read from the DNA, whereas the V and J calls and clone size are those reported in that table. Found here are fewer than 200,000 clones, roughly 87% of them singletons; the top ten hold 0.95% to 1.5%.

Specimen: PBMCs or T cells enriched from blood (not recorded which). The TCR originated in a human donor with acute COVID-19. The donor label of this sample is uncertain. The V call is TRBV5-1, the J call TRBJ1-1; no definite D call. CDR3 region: CASSLNAAREAFF. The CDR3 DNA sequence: TGCGCCAGCAGCTTAAACGCCGCGCGTGAAGCTTTCTTT.